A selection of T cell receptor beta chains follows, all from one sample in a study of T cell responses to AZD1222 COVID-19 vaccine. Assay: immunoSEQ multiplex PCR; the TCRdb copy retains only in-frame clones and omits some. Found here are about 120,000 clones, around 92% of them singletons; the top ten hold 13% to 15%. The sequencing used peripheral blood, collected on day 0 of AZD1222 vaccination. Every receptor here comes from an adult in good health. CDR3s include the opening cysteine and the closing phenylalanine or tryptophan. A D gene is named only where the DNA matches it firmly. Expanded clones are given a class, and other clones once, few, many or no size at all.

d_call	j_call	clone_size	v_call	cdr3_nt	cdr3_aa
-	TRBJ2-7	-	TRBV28	TGTGCCAGCAGTTTTAACAAGTGGGGGACTCAAATCTACGAGCAGTACTTC	CASSFNKWGTQIYEQYF
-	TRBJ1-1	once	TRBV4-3	TGCGCCAGCAGCCAAGAAATGATGAGGAACACTGAAGCTTTCTTT	CASSQEMMRNTEAFF
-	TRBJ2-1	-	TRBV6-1	TGTGCCAGCAGTGAAGGCGATTGGAGTTACAATGAGCAGTTCTTC	CASSEGDWSYNEQFF
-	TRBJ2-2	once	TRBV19	TGTGCCAGTAGTATCGAGCGGAGGACCGGGGAGCTGTTTTTT	CASSIERRTGELFF
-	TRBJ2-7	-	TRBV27	TGTGCCAGCAGTTTCGGGGACATTGAATTCTACGAGCAGTACTTC	CASSFGDIEFYEQYF
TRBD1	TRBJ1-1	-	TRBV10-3	TGTGCCATCAATAGGGACAGGAACACTGAAGCTTTCTTT	CAINRDRNTEAFF
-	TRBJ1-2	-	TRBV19	TGTGCCAGTAGTATAACGTGGGGCTACACCTTC	CASSITWGYTF
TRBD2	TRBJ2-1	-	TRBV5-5	TGTGCCAGCAGAGCTAGCGGGAGGGAAAATGAGCAGTTCTTC	CASRASGRENEQFF
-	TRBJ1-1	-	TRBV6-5	TGTGCCAGCAGTTATTCCCTCTCTGGGGACACTGAAGCTTTCTTT	CASSYSLSGDTEAFF
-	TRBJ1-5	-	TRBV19	TGTGCCAGTAGTATAGTGGGGGGTCAGCCCCAGCATTTT	CASSIVGGQPQHF
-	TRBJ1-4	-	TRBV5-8	TGTGCCAGCAGCTTGTACAGCGGTGAAAAACTGTTTTTT	CASSLYSGEKLFF
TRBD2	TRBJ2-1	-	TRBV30	TGTGCCTGGAGGCTAGCGGGAGCCTACAATGAGCAGTTCTTC	CAWRLAGAYNEQFF
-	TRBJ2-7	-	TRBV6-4	TGTGCCAGCAGTCAGGGGATCGGGTACGAGCAGTACTTC	CASSQGIGYEQYF
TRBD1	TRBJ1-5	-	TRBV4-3	TGCGCCAGCAGCCAAGATTACGTAGCAGGGGGCGGTCAGCCCCAGCATTTT	CASSQDYVAGGGQPQHF
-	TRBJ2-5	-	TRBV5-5	TGTGCCAGCAGCCAAGAGACGGACCTCCTGGGGACCCAGTACTTC	CASSQETDLLGTQYF
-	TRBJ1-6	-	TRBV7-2	TGTGCCAGCAGCCTACGGGGGGTAGATAATTCACCCCTCCACTTT	CASSLRGVDNSPLHF
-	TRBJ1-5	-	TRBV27	TGTGCCAGCAGTTTTAATAGCAATCAGCCCCAGCATTTT	CASSFNSNQPQHF
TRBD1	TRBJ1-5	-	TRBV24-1	TGTGCCACCAGTGATTCCCGGACAGGGAATAGCAATCAGCCCCAGCATTTT	CATSDSRTGNSNQPQHF
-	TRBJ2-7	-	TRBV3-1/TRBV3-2	TGTGCCAGCAGCCATAATACCTACGAGCAGTACTTC	CASSHNTYEQYF
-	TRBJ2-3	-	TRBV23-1	TGCGCCAGCAGTCAATCGCCCGAAAATAGTCTTGATACGCAGTATTTT	CASSQSPENSLDTQYF
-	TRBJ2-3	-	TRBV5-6	TGTGCCAGCAGCTTGGCGCAGGCCCTCACAGATACGCAGTATTTT	CASSLAQALTDTQYF
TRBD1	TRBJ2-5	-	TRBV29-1	TGCAGCGTCGTACAGGGGTTTATGGAGACCCAGTACTTC	CSVVQGFMETQYF
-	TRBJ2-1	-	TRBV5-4	TGTGCCAGCAGCCCTGAGACTAGGGGTGAGCAGTTCTTC	CASSPETRGEQFF
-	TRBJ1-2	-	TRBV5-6	TGTGCCAGCAGCTTTGGTACATCCCCGTTACAGGGTGGCTACACCTTC	CASSFGTSPLQGGYTF
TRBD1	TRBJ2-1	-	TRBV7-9	TGTGCCAGCAGAACAATAGACAGGGTGTTTGATGAGCAGTTCTTC	CASRTIDRVFDEQFF
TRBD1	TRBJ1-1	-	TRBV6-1	TGTGCCAGCAGTGAACCGGGACAGGGGGGTACTGAAGCTTTCTTT	CASSEPGQGGTEAFF
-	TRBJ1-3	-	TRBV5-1	TGCGCCAGCAGCTCTCTAGACATGGGGCCAGCTGGAAACACCATATATTTT	CASSSLDMGPAGNTIYF
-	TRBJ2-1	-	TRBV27	TGTGCCAGCAGTTTGGGGAATGAGCAGTTCTTC	CASSLGNEQFF
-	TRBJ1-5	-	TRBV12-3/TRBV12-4	TGTGCCAGCAGTTTAGATAAGGAGCCCCAGCATTTT	CASSLDKEPQHF
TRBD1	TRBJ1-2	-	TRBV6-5	TGTGCCAGCAGTTACTCACAGGGGGCGGTCTATGGCTACACCTTC	CASSYSQGAVYGYTF
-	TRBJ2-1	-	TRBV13	TGTGCCAGCAGCTTCGGACCCCAATACAGTGGCCCTTTAGTTGAGCAGTTCTTC	CASSFGPQYSGPLVEQFF
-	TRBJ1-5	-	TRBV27	TGTGCCAGCAGTATAGGACAGCTTCGGGGTAGCAATCAGCCCCAGCATTTT	CASSIGQLRGSNQPQHF
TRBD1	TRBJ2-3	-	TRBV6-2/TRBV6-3	TGTGCCAGCAGCCTCAGGGGGCCGGATACGCAGTATTTT	CASSLRGPDTQYF
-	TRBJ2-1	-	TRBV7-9	TGTGCCAGCAGCTTAGGGGTGCGCGAACTCGATGAGCAGTTCTTC	CASSLGVRELDEQFF
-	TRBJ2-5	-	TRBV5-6	TGTGCCAGCAGCTTTTCGAGGGAGACCCAGTACTTC	CASSFSRETQYF
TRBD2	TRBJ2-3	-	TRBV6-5	TGTGCCAGCAGTTACTGGGGTTGGACTAGGCCTGAGCCGCAGTATTTT	CASSYWGWTRPEPQYF
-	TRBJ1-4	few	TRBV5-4	TGTGCCAGCAGCTTGGGAGGACAGAGGACTAATGAAAAACTGTTTTTT	CASSLGGQRTNEKLFF
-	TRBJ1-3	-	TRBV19	TGTGCCAGTAGTATACTAGGACGGCAGATTGTTGGAAACACCATATATTTT	CASSILGRQIVGNTIYF
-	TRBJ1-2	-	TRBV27	TGTGCCAGCAGTTTATCTCGGGTCGACTATGGCTACACCTTC	CASSLSRVDYGYTF
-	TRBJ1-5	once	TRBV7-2	TGTGCCAGCAGCTTAGCGGGTCCGGGAGCGGGGTATAGCAATCAGCCCCAGCATTTT	CASSLAGPGAGYSNQPQHF
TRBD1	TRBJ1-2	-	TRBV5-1	TGCGCCAGCAGCTTGTCAGGGGGCATCTACTATGGCTACACCTTC	CASSLSGGIYYGYTF